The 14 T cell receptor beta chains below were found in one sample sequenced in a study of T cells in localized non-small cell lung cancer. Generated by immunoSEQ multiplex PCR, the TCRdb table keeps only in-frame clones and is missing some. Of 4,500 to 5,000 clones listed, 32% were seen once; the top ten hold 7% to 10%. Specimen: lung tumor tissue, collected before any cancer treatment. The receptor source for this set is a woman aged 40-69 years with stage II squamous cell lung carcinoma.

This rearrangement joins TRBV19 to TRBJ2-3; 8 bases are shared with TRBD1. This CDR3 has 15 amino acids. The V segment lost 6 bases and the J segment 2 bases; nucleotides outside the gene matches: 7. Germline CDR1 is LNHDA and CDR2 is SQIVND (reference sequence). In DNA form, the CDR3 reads TGTGCCAGTAGCCGACCGGGACAGGTCACAGATACGCAGTATTTT. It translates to CASSRPGQVTDTQYF.

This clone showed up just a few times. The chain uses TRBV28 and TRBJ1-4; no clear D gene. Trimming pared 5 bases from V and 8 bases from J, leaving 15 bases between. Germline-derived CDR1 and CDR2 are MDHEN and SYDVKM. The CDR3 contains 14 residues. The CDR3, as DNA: TGTGCCAGCAGTCCAGATCTCCTCGGGGAAAAACTGTTTTTT. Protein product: CASSPDLLGEKLFF.

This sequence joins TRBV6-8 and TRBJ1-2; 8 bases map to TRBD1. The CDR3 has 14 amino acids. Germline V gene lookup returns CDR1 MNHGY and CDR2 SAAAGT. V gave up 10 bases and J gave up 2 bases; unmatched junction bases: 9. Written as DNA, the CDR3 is TGTGCCATCACCCCGACAGGGGCCAACTATGGCTACACCTTC. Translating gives CAITPTGANYGYTF.

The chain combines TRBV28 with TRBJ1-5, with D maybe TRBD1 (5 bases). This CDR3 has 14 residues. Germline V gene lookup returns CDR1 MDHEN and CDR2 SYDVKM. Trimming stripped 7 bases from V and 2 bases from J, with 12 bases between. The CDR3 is CASIRPGGNQPQHF. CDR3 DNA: TGTGCCAGCATCCGGCCGGGGGGCAATCAGCCCCAGCATTTT.

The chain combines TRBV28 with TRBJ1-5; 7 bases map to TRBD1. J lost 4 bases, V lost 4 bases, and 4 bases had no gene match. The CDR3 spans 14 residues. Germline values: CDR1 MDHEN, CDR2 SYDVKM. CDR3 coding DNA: TGTGCCAGCAGTTCCCGACAGGGAAATCAGCCCCAGCATTTT. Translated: CASSSRQGNQPQHF.

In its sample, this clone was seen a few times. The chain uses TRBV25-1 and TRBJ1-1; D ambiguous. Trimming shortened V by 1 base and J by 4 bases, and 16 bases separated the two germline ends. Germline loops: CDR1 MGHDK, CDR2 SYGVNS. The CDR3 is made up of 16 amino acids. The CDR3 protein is CASSELGSVGSTEAFF. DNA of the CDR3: TGTGCCAGCAGTGAATTAGGGTCGGTCGGGAGCACTGAAGCTTTCTTT.

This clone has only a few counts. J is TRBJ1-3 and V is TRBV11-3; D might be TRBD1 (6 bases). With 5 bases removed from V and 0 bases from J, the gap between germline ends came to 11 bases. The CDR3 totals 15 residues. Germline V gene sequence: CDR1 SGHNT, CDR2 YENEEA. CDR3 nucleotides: TGTGCCAGCAGCCCGAGGACAGTCTCTGGAAACACCATATATTTT. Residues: CASSPRTVSGNTIYF.

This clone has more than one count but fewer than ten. The CDR3 is CASSLGLAGGLGSEQFF. The CDR3 coding sequence is TGTGCCAGCAGCTTGGGACTAGCGGGAGGGCTCGGGAGTGAGCAGTTCTTC. This chain uses TRBV11-3 with TRBJ2-1, with 16 positions matching TRBD2. The germline CDR1 and CDR2 sequences are SGHNT and YENEEA. Trimming at V came to 3 bases and at J to 9 bases, leaving 8 bases not matched to a gene. The CDR3 sequence is 17 residues long.

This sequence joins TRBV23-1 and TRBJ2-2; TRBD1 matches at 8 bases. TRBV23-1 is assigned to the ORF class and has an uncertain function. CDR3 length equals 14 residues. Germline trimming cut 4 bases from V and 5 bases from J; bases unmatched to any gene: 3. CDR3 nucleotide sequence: TGCGCCAGCAGTCCGACAGGGGAGACCGGGGAGCTGTTTTTT. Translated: CASSPTGETGELFF.

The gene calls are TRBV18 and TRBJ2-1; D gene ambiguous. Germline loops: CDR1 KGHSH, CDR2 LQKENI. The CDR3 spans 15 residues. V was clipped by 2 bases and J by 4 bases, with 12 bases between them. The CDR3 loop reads CASSPGSPVYNEQFF. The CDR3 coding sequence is TGTGCCAGCTCACCAGGCAGTCCTGTATACAATGAGCAGTTCTTC. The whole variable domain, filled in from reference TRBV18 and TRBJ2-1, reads NAGVMQNPRHLVRRRGQEARLRCSPMKGHSHVYWYRQLPEEGLKFMVYLQKENIIDESGMPKERFSAEFPKEGPSILRIQQVVRGDSAAYFCASSPGSPVYNEQFFGPGTRLTVL.

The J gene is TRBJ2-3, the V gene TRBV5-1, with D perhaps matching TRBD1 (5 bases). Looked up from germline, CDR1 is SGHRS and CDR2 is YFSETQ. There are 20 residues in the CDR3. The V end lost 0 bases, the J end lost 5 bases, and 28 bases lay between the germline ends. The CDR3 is CASSLEGVGNGLGVKDTQYF. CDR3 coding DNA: TGCGCCAGCAGCTTGGAAGGGGTAGGAAACGGGCTAGGCGTGAAAGATACGCAGTATTTT.

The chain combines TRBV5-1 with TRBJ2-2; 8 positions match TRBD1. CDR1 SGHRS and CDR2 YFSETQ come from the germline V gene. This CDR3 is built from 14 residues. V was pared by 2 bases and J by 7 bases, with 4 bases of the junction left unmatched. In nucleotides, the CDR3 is TGCGCCAGCAGCTTCAACAGGGGGGTCGGGGAGCTGTTTTTT. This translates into CASSFNRGVGELFF.

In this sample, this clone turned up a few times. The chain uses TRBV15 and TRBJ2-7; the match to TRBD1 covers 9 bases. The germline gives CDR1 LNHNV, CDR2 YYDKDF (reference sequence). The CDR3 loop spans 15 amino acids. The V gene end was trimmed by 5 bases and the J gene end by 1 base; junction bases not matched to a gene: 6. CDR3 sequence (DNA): TGTGCCACCAGCTCGCCAGACAGGGGGTCCTACGAGCAGTACTTC. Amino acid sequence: CATSSPDRGSYEQYF.

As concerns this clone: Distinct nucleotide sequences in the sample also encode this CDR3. CDR3 protein: CASSLDRGGEKLFF. CDR3 nucleotides: TGTGCCAGCAGCTTAGACAGGGGAGGAGAAAAACTGTTTTTT. V is TRBV11-3 and J is TRBJ1-4; perhaps TRBD1 as D (6 bases). This CDR3 contains 14 residues. V lost 0 bases and J 8 bases, leaving 10 bases between the germline ends. Germline V CDR1 and CDR2: SGHNT, YENEEA.